This T cell receptor (beta chain) was captured by sequencing in a study of blood T cell repertoires in COVID-19 (dated by TCRdb to the early 2020s). With respect to the entire study: The collaborator samples originated in the United States, Italy and Spain and spanned the acute and convalescent phases of COVID-19. The material from the prospective study consisted of cDNA or gDNA derived from T cells, B-cell-depleted T cells, or PBMCs. Subjects who had been exposed to COVID-19, were actively infected with it, or had recovered from it provided the deeply sampled blood TCRbeta repertoires that made up the dataset. A freely available public database, intended as a resource for researchers studying the immune response to SARS-CoV-2, is where the repertoires were released. Samples were obtained from the ongoing ImmuneRACE study (first 160 participants) and from some 1,200 subjects provided by 6 global collaborators. Nearly every sample came with metadata listing a de-identified subject ID, COVID-19 status, age in years and sex. Where HLA class I and class II types were available, the types were taken from metadata supplied by the sample provider, not from assay-based typing.

Trimming removed 7 bases from V and 7 bases from J, leaving 14 bases between the germline ends. The CDR3 sequence holds 14 residues, the cysteine and phenylalanine included. Only CDR3 DNA remains: 42 bases, in frame from the first base. From a lookup of the germline V gene, CDR1 and CDR2 are SNHLY and FYNNEI. What the research found in general, with its limitations: The quantity of clinical and demographic metadata differed by source and by participant and was supplied without curation.

Participants in the prospective study were aged 18 to 89 years, lived in about two dozen United States geographic areas, and enrolled through a virtual design. Cohort assignment in the prospective study relied on participant-reported clinical history from a screening survey and a study questionnaire. Recovered participants in ImmuneRACE Cohort 3 were defined as having two consecutive negative NP/OP PCR tests, clearance from a healthcare professional, or resolution of symptoms. In the prospective study, whole blood, serum and a nasopharyngeal or oropharyngeal swab were collected from each participant by mobile phlebotomists. Additional blood draws and questionnaires over an approximately 2-month period could optionally be provided by prospective study participants. Prospective study blood samples were shipped either frozen or at room temperature before DNA extraction. A note on this clone: Its antigen is currently not known. Per-base qualities were not stored, and no clone one base away is much larger.

TCRbeta CDR3 regions were amplified from genomic DNA by means of the immunoSEQ Assay, a bias-controlled multiplex PCR. The paper's processing steps were these. Within the assay, amplification of reference gene primers was used to estimate how many nucleated cells each sample contained. To quantify the absolute abundance of each unique TCRbeta CDR3 rearrangement, sequence reads were collapsed and filtered. For each sample, productive Simpson clonality was calculated as the square root of Simpson's diversity index over productive rearrangements. TCRdb obtained this table from immuneACCESS and retained in-frame rearrangements with V and J assigned. These tables miss some clones; where compared with another copy, unresolved V genes account for less than half of the shortfall, and the remainder is unexplained. That table is the source of V, J and clone size, and D and trimming were worked out from the DNA. A total of a few hundred thousand clones appear in this sample, just under 90% of them only once. 1.2% of the sample is in the top ten clones.

The chain was built from TRBV2 and TRBJ1-6; possibly the D gene is TRBD1, per 6 matching bases. Sequencing was performed on PBMCs or T cells enriched from blood (not recorded which). This TCR derives from a man aged 30-40 years who had recovered from COVID-19. The CDR3 protein is CASKWNRDNSPLHF. The nucleotide sequence is given as TGTGCCAGCAAATGGAACAGGGACAATTCACCCCTCCACTTT.